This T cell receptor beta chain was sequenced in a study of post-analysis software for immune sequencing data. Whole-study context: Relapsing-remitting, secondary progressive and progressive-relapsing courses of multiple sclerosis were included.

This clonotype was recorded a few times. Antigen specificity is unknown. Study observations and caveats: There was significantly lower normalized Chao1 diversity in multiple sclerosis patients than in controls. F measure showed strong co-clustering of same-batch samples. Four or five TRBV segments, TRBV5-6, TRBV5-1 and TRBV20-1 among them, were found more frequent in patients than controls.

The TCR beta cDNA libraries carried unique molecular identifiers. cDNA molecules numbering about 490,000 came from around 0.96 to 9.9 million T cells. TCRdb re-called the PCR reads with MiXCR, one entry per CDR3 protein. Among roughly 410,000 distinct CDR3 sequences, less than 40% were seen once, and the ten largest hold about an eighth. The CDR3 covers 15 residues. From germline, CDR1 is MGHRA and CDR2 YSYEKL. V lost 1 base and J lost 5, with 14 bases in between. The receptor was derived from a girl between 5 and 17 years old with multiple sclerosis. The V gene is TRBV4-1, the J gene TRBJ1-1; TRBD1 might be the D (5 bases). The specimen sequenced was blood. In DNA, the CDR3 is TGCGCCAGCAGCCAAGGAGAGGGGCGCAGGACTGAAGCTTTCTTT. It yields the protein CASSQGEGRRTEAFF.